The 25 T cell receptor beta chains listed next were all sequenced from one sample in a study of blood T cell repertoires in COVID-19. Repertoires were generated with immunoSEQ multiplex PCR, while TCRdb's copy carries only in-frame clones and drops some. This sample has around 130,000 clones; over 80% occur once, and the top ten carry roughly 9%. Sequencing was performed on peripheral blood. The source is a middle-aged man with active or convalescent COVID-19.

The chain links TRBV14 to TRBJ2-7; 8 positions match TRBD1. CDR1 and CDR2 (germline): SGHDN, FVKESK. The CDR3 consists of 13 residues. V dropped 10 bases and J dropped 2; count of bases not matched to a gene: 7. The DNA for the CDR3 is TGTGCCACCCCTAGGACAGGGACCTACGAGCAGTACTTC. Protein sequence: CATPRTGTYEQYF.

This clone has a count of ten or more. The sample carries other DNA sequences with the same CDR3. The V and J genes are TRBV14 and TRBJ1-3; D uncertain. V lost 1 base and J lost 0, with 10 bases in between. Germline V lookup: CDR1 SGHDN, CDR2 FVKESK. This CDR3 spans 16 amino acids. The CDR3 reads CASSQVGGLSGNTIYF. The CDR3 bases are TGTGCCAGCAGCCAAGTTGGAGGGCTCTCTGGAAACACCATATATTTT. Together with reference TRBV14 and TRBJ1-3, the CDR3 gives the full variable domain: EAGVTQFPSHSVIEKGQTVTLRCDPISGHDNLYWYRRVMGKEIKFLLHFVKESKQDESGMPNNRFLAERTGGTYSTLKVQPAELEDSGVYFCASSQVGGLSGNTIYFGEGSWLTVV.

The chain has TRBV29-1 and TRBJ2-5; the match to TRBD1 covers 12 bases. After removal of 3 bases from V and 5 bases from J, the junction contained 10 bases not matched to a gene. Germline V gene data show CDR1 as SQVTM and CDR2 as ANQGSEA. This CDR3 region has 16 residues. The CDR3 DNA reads TGCAGCGTTGACTACGCCGGGACAGGGGGCTTGGAGACCCAGTACTTC. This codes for CSVDYAGTGGLETQYF.

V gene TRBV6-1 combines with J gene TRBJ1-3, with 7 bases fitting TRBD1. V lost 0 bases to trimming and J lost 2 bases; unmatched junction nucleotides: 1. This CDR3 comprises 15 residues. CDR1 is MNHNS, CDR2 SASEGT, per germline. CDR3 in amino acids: CASSEAQGAGNTIYF. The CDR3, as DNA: TGTGCCAGCAGTGAAGCGCAGGGGGCTGGAAACACCATATATTTT.

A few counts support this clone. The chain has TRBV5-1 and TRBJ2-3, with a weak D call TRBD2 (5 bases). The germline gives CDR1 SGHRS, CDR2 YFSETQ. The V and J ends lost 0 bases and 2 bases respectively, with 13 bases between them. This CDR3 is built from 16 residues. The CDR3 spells CASSLGAGDSTDTQYF. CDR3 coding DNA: TGCGCCAGCAGCTTGGGTGCCGGGGATTCCACAGATACGCAGTATTTT.

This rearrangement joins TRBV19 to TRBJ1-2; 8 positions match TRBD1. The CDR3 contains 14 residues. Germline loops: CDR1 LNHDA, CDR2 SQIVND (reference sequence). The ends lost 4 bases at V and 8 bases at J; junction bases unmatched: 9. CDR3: CASSTGQGARGYTF. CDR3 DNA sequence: TGTGCCAGTAGTACCGGACAGGGCGCGAGGGGCTACACCTTC.

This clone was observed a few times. This CDR3 reads CSVERQGGYTF. The CDR3 bases are TGCAGCGTTGAAAGGCAGGGGGGCTACACCTTC. The V gene is TRBV29-1, the J gene TRBJ1-2, with D possibly matching TRBD1 (6 bases). The germline V and J ends were trimmed by 2 bases and 8 bases, with 9 bases remaining between them. The CDR3 contains 11 residues. Germline loops: CDR1 SQVTM, CDR2 ANQGSEA.

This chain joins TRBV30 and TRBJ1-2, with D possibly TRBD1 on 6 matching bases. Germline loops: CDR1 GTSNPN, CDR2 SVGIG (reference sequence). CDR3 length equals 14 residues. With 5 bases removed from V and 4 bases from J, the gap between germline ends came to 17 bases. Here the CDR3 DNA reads TGTGCCTGGGGACACAGGGAACCTGGCTATGGCTACACCTTC. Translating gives CAWGHREPGYGYTF.

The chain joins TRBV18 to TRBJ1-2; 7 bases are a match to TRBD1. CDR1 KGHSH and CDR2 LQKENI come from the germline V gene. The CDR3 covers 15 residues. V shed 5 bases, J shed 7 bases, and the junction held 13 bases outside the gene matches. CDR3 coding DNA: TGTGCCAGCTCATTGGGACAGTCAACGAAAGGTGGCTACACCTTC. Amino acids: CASSLGQSTKGGYTF. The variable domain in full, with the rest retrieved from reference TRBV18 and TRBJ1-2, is NAGVMQNPRHLVRRRGQEARLRCSPMKGHSHVYWYRQLPEEGLKFMVYLQKENIIDESGMPKERFSAEFPKEGPSILRIQQVVRGDSAAYFCASSLGQSTKGGYTFGSGTRLTVV.

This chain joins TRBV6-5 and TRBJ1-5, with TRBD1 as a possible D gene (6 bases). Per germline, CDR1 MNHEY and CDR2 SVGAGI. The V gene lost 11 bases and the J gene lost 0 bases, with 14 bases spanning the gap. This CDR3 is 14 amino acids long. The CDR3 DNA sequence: TGTGCCTCTTGGGGGGGCTATAGCAATCAGCCCCAGCATTTT. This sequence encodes CASWGGYSNQPQHF.

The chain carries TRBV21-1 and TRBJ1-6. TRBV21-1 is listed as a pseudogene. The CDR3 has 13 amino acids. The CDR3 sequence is CASSKSGNSPLHF. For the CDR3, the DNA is TGTGCCAGCAGCAAATCGGGGAATTCACCCCTCCACTTT.

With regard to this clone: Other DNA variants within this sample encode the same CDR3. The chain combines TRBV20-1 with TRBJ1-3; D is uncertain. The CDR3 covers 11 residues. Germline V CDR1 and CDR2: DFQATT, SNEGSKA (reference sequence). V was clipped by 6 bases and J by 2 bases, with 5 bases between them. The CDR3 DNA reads TGCAGTGCCAGGACTGGAAACACCATATATTTT. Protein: CSARTGNTIYF.

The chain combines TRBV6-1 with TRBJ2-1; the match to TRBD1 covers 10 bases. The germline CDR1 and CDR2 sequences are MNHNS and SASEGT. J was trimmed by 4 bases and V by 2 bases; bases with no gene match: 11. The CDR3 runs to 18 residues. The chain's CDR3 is CASSEYSPGQGRYNEQFF. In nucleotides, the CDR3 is TGTGCCAGCAGTGAATATAGCCCGGGACAGGGGCGATACAATGAGCAGTTCTTC.

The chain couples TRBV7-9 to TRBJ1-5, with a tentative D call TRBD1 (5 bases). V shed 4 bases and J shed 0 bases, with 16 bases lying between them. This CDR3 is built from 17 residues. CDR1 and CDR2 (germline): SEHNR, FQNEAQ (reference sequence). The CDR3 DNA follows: TGTGCCAGCAGCTCTCCGGGAGGGACGGATAGCAATCAGCCCCAGCATTTT. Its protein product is CASSSPGGTDSNQPQHF.

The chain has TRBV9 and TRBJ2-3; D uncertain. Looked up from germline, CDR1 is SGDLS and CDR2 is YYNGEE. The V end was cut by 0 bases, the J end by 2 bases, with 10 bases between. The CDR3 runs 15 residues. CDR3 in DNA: TGTGCCAGCAGCGTAGATGCGGCACACACAGATACGCAGTATTTT. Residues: CASSVDAAHTDTQYF.

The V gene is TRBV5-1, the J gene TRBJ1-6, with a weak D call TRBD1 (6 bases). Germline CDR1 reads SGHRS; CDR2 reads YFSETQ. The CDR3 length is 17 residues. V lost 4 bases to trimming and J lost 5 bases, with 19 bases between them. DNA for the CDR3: TGCGCCAGCAGCCCGTCGATCCCTGGACAGAATAATTCACCCCTCCACTTT. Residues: CASSPSIPGQNNSPLHF.

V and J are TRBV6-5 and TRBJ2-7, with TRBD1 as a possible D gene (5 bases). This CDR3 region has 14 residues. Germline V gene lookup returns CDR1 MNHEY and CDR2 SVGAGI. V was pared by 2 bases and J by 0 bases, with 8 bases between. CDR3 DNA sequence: TGTGCCAGCAGTTACATGCAGGGCTCCTACGAGCAGTACTTC. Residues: CASSYMQGSYEQYF.

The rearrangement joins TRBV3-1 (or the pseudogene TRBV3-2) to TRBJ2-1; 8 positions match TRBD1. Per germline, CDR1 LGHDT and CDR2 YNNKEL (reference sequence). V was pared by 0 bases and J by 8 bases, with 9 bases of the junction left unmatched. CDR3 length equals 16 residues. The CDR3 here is CASSQEGEPTGDEQFF. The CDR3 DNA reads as TGTGCCAGCAGCCAAGAGGGAGAACCGACAGGGGATGAGCAGTTCTTC.

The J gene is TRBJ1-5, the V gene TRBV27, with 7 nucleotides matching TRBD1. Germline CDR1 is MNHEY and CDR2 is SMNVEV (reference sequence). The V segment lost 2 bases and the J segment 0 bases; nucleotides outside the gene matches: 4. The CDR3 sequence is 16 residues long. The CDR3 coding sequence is TGTGCCAGCAGTTTAAAGGGACAGTATAGCAATCAGCCCCAGCATTTT. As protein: CASSLKGQYSNQPQHF.

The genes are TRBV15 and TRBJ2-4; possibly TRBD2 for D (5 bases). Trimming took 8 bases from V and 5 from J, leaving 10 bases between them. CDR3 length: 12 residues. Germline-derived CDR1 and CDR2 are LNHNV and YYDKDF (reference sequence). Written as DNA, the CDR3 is TGTGCCACCCGGGAAGGAGAAAACATTCAGTACTTC. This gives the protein CATREGENIQYF.

In DNA form, the CDR3 reads TGTGCCAGCAGCTCCGCTCAGGACAGGGACGGTGAAGCTTTCTTT. This codes for CASSSAQDRDGEAFF. This chain uses TRBV7-9 with TRBJ1-1; 8 bases are a match to TRBD1. Germline V gene data show CDR1 as SEHNR and CDR2 as FQNEAQ (reference sequence). The CDR3 runs to 15 residues. The V gene end was trimmed by 4 bases and the J gene end by 7 bases; junction bases not matched to a gene: 11.

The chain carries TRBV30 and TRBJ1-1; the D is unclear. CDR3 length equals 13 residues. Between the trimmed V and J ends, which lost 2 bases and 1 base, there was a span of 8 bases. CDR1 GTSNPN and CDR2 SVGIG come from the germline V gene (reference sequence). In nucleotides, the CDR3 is TGTGCCTGGAGTAGCGATCGGAACACTGAAGCTTTCTTT. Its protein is CAWSSDRNTEAFF.

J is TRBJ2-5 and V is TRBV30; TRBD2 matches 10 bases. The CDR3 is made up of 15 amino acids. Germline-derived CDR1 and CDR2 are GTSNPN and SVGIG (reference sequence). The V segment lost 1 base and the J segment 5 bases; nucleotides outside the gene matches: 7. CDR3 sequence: CAWSGLAGEYETQYF. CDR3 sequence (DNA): TGTGCCTGGAGTGGGCTAGCGGGGGAGTACGAGACCCAGTACTTC.

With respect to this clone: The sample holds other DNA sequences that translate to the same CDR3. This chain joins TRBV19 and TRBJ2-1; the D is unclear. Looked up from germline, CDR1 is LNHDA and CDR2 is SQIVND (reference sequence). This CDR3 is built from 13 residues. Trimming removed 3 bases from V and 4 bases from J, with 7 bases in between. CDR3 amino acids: CASSISRYNEQFF. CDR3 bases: TGTGCCAGTAGTATTTCCAGGTACAATGAGCAGTTCTTC.

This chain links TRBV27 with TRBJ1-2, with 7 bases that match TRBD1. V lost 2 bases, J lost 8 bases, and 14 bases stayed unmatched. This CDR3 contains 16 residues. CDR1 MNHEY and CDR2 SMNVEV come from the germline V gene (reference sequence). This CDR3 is CASSLNPDRASGGYTF. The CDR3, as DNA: TGTGCCAGCAGTTTAAACCCTGACAGGGCTTCTGGGGGCTACACCTTC.